This passage covers 7 T cell receptor beta chains from one sample sequenced in a study of T cell responses to AZD1222 COVID-19 vaccine. Clones were read by immunoSEQ multiplex PCR, and TCRdb kept only the in-frame ones, dropping some. The sample has about 150,000 clones; over 85% are singletons. The sequencing used peripheral blood, collected on day 0 of AZD1222 vaccination. These receptors were obtained from an adult in good health.

The sample holds one count of this clone. V usage is TRBV5-4 and J usage is TRBJ1-2; 7 bases are a match to TRBD1. V shed 1 base, J shed 3 bases, and the junction held 6 bases outside the gene matches. This CDR3 region has 15 residues. Germline V gene sequence: CDR1 SGHNT, CDR2 YYREEE (reference sequence). CDR3 protein: CASSLRLTGHYGYTF. In DNA, the CDR3 is TGTGCCAGCAGCTTGCGGTTGACAGGGCACTATGGCTACACCTTC.

J is TRBJ1-1 and V is TRBV6-1; D not certain. With 2 bases removed from V and 5 bases from J, the gap between germline ends came to 12 bases. The CDR3 has 14 amino acids. Germline CDR1 is MNHNS and CDR2 is SASEGT. The CDR3 protein is CASSELGSGTEAFF. The CDR3, as DNA: TGTGCCAGCAGTGAACTGGGAAGTGGTACTGAAGCTTTCTTT.

This chain links TRBV10-3 with TRBJ2-5; D is unclear. This CDR3 has 14 residues. Germline CDR1 is ENHRY and CDR2 is SYGVKD. Trimming left V 11 bases short and J 1 base short, with 17 bases between. The CDR3: CAVLISPFQETQYF. The CDR3 DNA follows: TGTGCCGTGCTGATTAGTCCCTTCCAAGAGACCCAGTACTTC.

The chain combines TRBV9 with TRBJ1-1, with a weak D call TRBD1 (5 bases). The CDR3 contains 14 residues. Germline assignment: CDR1 SGDLS and CDR2 YYNGEE. The V and J ends lost 4 bases and 3 bases respectively, with 13 bases between them. CDR3: CASSLGGMDTEAFF. CDR3 coding DNA: TGTGCCAGCAGCCTTGGGGGTATGGACACTGAAGCTTTCTTT. The whole variable domain, filled in from reference TRBV9 and TRBJ1-1, reads DSGVTQTPKHLITATGQRVTLRCSPRSGDLSVYWYQQSLDQGLQFLIQYYNGEERAKGNILERFSAQQFPDLHSELNLSSLELGDSALYFCASSLGGMDTEAFFGQGTRLTVV.

This rearrangement joins TRBV15 to TRBJ2-7; possibly TRBD1 for D (6 bases). Trimming left V 1 base short and J 2 bases short, with 15 bases between. The CDR3 is 16 residues long. Germline-derived CDR1 and CDR2 are LNHNV and YYDKDF (reference sequence). CDR3 nucleotides: TGTGCCACCAGCAGAGCCCTAGGGGACACAGCCTACGAGCAGTACTTC. As protein: CATSRALGDTAYEQYF.

The J gene is TRBJ2-7, the V gene TRBV19, with TRBD1 as a possible D gene (6 bases). Germline loops: CDR1 LNHDA, CDR2 SQIVND (reference sequence). Trimming took off 5 bases at V and 5 bases at J, with 16 bases between the two ends. The CDR3 is 14 amino acids. The CDR3 DNA reads TGTGCCAGTAGTCCGATTGACAGGACTGACGAGCAGTACTTC. Its protein product is CASSPIDRTDEQYF.

This chain joins TRBV18 and TRBJ1-2; no firm D call. The V gene's germline CDR1 is KGHSH and CDR2 LQKENI. The CDR3 runs to 16 residues. V lost 4 bases and J lost 3, with 18 bases in between. The CDR3 DNA follows: TGTGCCAGCTCACTAACGACTGCGGGGAAAGACTATGGCTACACCTTC. This encodes CASSLTTAGKDYGYTF.